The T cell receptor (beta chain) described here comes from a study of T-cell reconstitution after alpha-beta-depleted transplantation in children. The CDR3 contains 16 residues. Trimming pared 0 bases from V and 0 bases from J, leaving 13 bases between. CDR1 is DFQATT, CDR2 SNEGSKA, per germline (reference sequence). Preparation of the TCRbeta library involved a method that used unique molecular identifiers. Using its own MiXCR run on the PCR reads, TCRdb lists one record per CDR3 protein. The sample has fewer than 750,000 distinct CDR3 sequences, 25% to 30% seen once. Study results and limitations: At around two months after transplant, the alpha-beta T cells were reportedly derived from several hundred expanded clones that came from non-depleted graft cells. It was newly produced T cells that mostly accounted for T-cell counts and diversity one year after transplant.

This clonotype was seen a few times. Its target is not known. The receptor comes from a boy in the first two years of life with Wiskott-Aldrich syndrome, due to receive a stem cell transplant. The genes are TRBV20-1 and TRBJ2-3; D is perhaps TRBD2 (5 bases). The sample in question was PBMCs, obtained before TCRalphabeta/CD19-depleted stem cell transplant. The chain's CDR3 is CSARDLFRGSTDTQYF. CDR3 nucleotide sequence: TGCAGTGCTAGAGATCTCTTCCGGGGTAGCACAGATACGCAGTATTTT.